A selection of T cell receptor beta chains follows, all from one sample in a study of shared clonotypes between healthy human individuals. Clones were sequenced by immunoSEQ multiplex PCR, and TCRdb holds only the in-frame ones, with some missing. The table records over 700,000 clones, 55% to 75% of them present only once. Specimen: memory CD4+ T cells sorted from blood. These receptor sequences come from a woman between 25 and 40 years old in good health. Each CDR3 is given with its conserved first and last residue. The D gene is left open where the match is weak. Clone sizes are given selectively: once, few, many, or a class where the clone is expanded.

TRBJ2-7 TRBD2 - TRBV11-2 TGTGCCAGCAGTTCGACAGCGGGAGGGCCTCTGGCTTACGAGCAGTACTTC CASSSTAGGPLAYEQYF
TRBJ2-2 TRBD1 few TRBV14 TGTGCCAGCAGCAGTAGGGACAGGGGGAGAGCCGGGGAGCTGTTTTTT CASSSRDRGRAGELFF
TRBJ2-1 - - TRBV10-1 TGCGCCAGCAGTGGCGGGGCCCCCTACAATGAGCAGTTCTTC CASSGGAPYNEQFF
TRBJ1-5 - - TRBV27 TGTGCCAGCAGTCCCAGATCCCAGGGTGGCAATCAGCCCCAGCATTTT CASSPRSQGGNQPQHF
TRBJ2-5 TRBD1 few TRBV5-4 TGTGCCAGCAGCCCGGGACAGGTTAAGTCGGAGACCCAGTACTTC CASSPGQVKSETQYF
TRBJ1-3 - - TRBV20-1 TGCAGTGCTACAGGGAGGAACACCATATATTTT CSATGRNTIYF
TRBJ2-3 TRBD2 - TRBV27 TGTGCCAGCAGTTCAGCTAGCGGGAGGGTGGCCCGCACAGATACGCAGTATTTT CASSSASGRVARTDTQYF
TRBJ1-2 - - TRBV7-3 TGTGCCAGCAGCTTAAGGACAGTCCCCTGGGACTATGGCTACACCTTC CASSLRTVPWDYGYTF
TRBJ2-3 - - TRBV10-3 TGTGCCATCAGTGAAAGGTACACAGATACGCAGTATTTT CAISERYTDTQYF
TRBJ1-5 - - TRBV6-5 TGTGCCAGCAGTTACTCGAGTAAGGGCCAACAGCCCCAGCATTTT CASSYSSKGQQPQHF
TRBJ2-1 - - TRBV4-1 TGCGCCAGCAGCCCCCGGACTGCGAACAATGAGCAGTTCTTC CASSPRTANNEQFF
TRBJ2-7 - - TRBV30 TGTGCCTGGAGTGTTAGAGGGAACGAGCAGTACTTC CAWSVRGNEQYF
TRBJ2-7 TRBD1 few TRBV28 TGTGCCAGCAGGGGAGACAGGGGGGTTTCCTACGAGCAGTACTTC CASRGDRGVSYEQYF
TRBJ2-7 - - TRBV2 TGTGCCAGCAAAGTCCGGGACACCCCCTACGAGCAGTACTTC CASKVRDTPYEQYF
TRBJ1-2 - - TRBV5-1 TGCGCCAGCAGCTTGGATAACTATGGCTACACCTTC CASSLDNYGYTF
TRBJ2-2 - - TRBV28 TGTGCCAGCAGTTTACTAACGGGGGAGCTGTTTTTT CASSLLTGELFF
TRBJ1-3 - once TRBV30 TGTGCCTGGACCCCGCCGCTCTCTGGAAACACCATATATTTT CAWTPPLSGNTIYF
TRBJ1-1 - - TRBV21-1 TGTGCCAGCAGCTTACCGGGACAATCTTTAGCTGAAGCTTTCTTT CASSLPGQSLAEAFF
TRBJ2-7 TRBD1 - TRBV4-1 TGCGCCAGCAGCCAAGTAAAGCGACAGGGGGCCAACGAGCAGTACTTC CASSQVKRQGANEQYF
TRBJ1-1 - - TRBV6-1 TGTGCCAGCAGTTACGGTCTCACGGCTTTCTTT CASSYGLTAFF
TRBJ2-7 TRBD2 - TRBV7-9 TGTGCCAGCAGCTTAGTCGCTAGCGGGAGTCACGAGCAGTACTTC CASSLVASGSHEQYF
TRBJ2-2 TRBD2 - TRBV5-6 TGTGCCAGCAGCTCGAGACTAGCGGGGATCACCGGGGAGCTGTTTTTT CASSSRLAGITGELFF
TRBJ1-5 - - TRBV18 TGTGCCAGCTCCCCAGCTGGCAGGGCCAAGAATCAGCCCCAGCATTTT CASSPAGRAKNQPQHF
TRBJ2-1 TRBD2 - TRBV4-1 TGCGCCAGCAGCCAAGATTATAAGACTAGCGGGTCCAATGAGCAGTTCTTC CASSQDYKTSGSNEQFF
TRBJ2-1 TRBD1 - TRBV5-1 TGCGCCAGCAGCTTGTCCGGGACAGGGGATGAGCAGTTCTTC CASSLSGTGDEQFF
TRBJ2-1 - - TRBV6-4 TGTGCCAGCAGTGACGTGGTAGGAGGTTATGAGCAGTTCTTC CASSDVVGGYEQFF
TRBJ2-1 - few TRBV28 TGTGCCAGCAGATTTTCTAGCGTCCACTACAATGAGCAGTTCTTC CASRFSSVHYNEQFF
TRBJ2-1 - - TRBV7-9 TGTGCCAGCAGCCCCGATGGTCCTCGAGGCAATGAGCAGTTCTTC CASSPDGPRGNEQFF
TRBJ2-7 TRBD2 - TRBV7-2 TGTGCCAGCAGCTTAGTTTCGGGAGGATCATCCTACGAGCAGTACTTC CASSLVSGGSSYEQYF
TRBJ2-1 - - TRBV18 TGTGCCAGCTCACCACCCGAGGTCAGGGCCAATGAGCAGTTCTTC CASSPPEVRANEQFF
TRBJ1-1 TRBD1 few TRBV5-1 TGCGCCAGCAGTTCGACAGGGGGCTTGAGCACTGAAGCTTTCTTT CASSSTGGLSTEAFF
TRBJ2-5 - - TRBV19 TGTGCCAGTCACAGGAGAGGGGCCCAAGAGACCCAGTACTTC CASHRRGAQETQYF
TRBJ1-5 - - TRBV4-1 TGCGCCAGCAGCCAAGAGGGTCACAGGGCGGATCAGCCCCAGCATTTT CASSQEGHRADQPQHF
TRBJ1-5 - - TRBV19 TGTGCCAGTAGTAGGGGTGGGGATCAGCCCCAGCATTTT CASSRGGDQPQHF
TRBJ2-3 - - TRBV9 TGTGCCAGCAGCGATCCTGGACTAGATACGCAGTATTTT CASSDPGLDTQYF
TRBJ2-1 - - TRBV10-1 TGCGCCAGCAGTGAAGTACCGGCTAGCAGCTACAATGAGCAGTTCTTC CASSEVPASSYNEQFF
TRBJ1-2 TRBD1 once TRBV28 TGTGCCAGCAGCCTGGTGGTAGGGACAGGTGGAGGCTACACCTTC CASSLVVGTGGGYTF
TRBJ2-2 TRBD2 - TRBV19 TGTGCCAGTAGCGCTAGCGGAGGGACCGGGGAGCTGTTTTTT CASSASGGTGELFF
TRBJ1-1 - - TRBV7-9 TGTGCCACGGGCGTGACAGCGAACACTGAAGCTTTCTTT CATGVTANTEAFF
TRBJ1-3 - - TRBV15 TGTGCCACCAGCGAAATTAGAAACTCTGGAAACACCATATATTTT CATSEIRNSGNTIYF
TRBJ2-4 - few TRBV29-1 TGCAGCGTTGAACAGGGGAGGAACATTCAGTACTTC CSVEQGRNIQYF
TRBJ2-3 TRBD2 - TRBV10-3 TGTGCCATACAATCAACGGCGGGAGAGGTTGTAGATACGCAGTATTTT CAIQSTAGEVVDTQYF
TRBJ1-1 - - TRBV5-1 TGCGCCAGCAGCCGAACCGGGACGGATACTGAAGCTTTCTTT CASSRTGTDTEAFF
TRBJ2-5 - once TRBV5-6 TGTGCCAGCAGCTTGGCCCTGCAGACCCAGTACTTC CASSLALQTQYF
TRBJ1-1 - - TRBV27 TGTGCCAGCAGTTTAAGGGGTACCGTCGGGCAGGATGAAGCTTTCTTT CASSLRGTVGQDEAFF
TRBJ1-5 TRBD1 once TRBV13 TGTGCCAGCAGGCTACAGGGGGAACAGCCCCAGCATTTT CASRLQGEQPQHF
TRBJ2-2 TRBD1 - TRBV11-2 TGTGCCAGCAGCTTAGAACGGGGACAGGGGGCGCGAACCGGGGAGCTGTTTTTT CASSLERGQGARTGELFF
TRBJ2-1 - - TRBV2 TGTGCCAGCAGTCCTAGATCGGGACAAGGGAGGGAGCAGTTCTTC CASSPRSGQGREQFF
TRBJ1-1 - - TRBV28 TGTGCCAGCAGTTTGGGCTTCTTGAACACTGAAGCTTTCTTT CASSLGFLNTEAFF
TRBJ2-3 TRBD1 - TRBV12-5 TGTGCTAGTTCTGAGGGGGCGTCTAGCACAGATACGCAGTATTTT CASSEGASSTDTQYF
TRBJ1-6 - - TRBV11-2 TGTGCCAGCAGCTCACTAGGGCCACAGGGAAGTTCACCCCTCCACTTT CASSSLGPQGSSPLHF
TRBJ2-4 - - TRBV28 TGTGCCAGCAGCCCCTGGGGCAGGGGAACCAAAAACATTCAGTACTTC CASSPWGRGTKNIQYF
TRBJ2-1 TRBD2 - TRBV7-9 TGTGCCAGCAGACTAGCGGAATACAATGAGCAGTTCTTC CASRLAEYNEQFF
TRBJ2-3 - - TRBV30 TGTGCCTGGCTTCAGCCGTCAGCGGATACGCAGTATTTT CAWLQPSADTQYF
TRBJ1-5 - - TRBV11-3 TGTGCCAGCAGCCAGACAGGAAACCAGCCCCAGCATTTT CASSQTGNQPQHF
TRBJ2-7 - - TRBV28 TGTGCCAGCAGGAGGCAGGCGAGCTCCTACGAGCAGTACTTC CASRRQASSYEQYF
TRBJ2-1 TRBD2 - TRBV11-2 TGTGCCAGCAGCCCTCAGAGGTCACTAGCGGGAGCCCGTGAGCAGTTCTTC CASSPQRSLAGAREQFF
TRBJ1-2 - - TRBV6-6 TGTGCCAGCAGCCCCGCGACGAGAGCTAACTATGGCTACACCTTC CASSPATRANYGYTF
TRBJ1-4 TRBD1 - TRBV11-2 TGTGCCAGCAGCTCAGGACAGGGGGTTACTAATGAAAAACTGTTTTTT CASSSGQGVTNEKLFF